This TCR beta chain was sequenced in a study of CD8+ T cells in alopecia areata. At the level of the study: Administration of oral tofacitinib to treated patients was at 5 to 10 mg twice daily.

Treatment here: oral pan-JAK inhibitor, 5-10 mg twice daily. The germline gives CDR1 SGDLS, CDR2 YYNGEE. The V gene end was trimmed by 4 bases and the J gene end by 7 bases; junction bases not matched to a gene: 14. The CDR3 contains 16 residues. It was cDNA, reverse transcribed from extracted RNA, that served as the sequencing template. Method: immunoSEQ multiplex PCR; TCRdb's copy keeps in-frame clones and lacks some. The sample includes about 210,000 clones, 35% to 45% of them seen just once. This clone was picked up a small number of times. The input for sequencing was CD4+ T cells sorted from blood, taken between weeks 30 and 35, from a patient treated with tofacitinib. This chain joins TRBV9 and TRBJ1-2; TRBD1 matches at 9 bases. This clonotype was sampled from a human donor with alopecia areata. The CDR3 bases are TGTGCCAGCAGCCCTCGCCCCGAGACAGGGGGAGGTGGCTACACCTTC. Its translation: CASSPRPETGGGGYTF.